A single sample is the source of the 29 T cell receptor beta chains below, sequenced in a study of Tregs in tolerant kidney transplant recipients. The method was immunoSEQ multiplex PCR; TCRdb's version includes in-frame clones alone and lacks a portion of them. The sample gives around 230,000 clones, 80% to 85% of which show up once; 0.55% to 0.65% is in the top ten. The sequenced sample consisted of CD4+ T cells from blood. The receptors come from a human donor in good health.

This clone has a handful of counts. The chain couples TRBV5-3 to TRBJ1-2, with TRBD1 identical over 9 bases. TRBV5-3 is classed as an ORF, of uncertain function. The CDR3 runs to 14 residues. The junction had 14 bases not matched to a gene; V was cut back by 4 bases and J by 13 bases. CDR3 sequence reads: CARSTRRDRVYSTF. CDR3 coding DNA: TGTGCCAGAAGCACCCGTCGGGACAGGGTTTACTCCACCTTC.

V is TRBV5-6 and J is TRBJ1-4, with D perhaps TRBD1 (5 bases). From germline, CDR1 is SGHDT and CDR2 YYEEEE. Trimming pared 1 base from V and 3 bases from J, leaving 10 bases between. The CDR3 has 15 amino acids. CDR3 bases: TGTGCCAGCAGCTTGACGGCGGGGGCTAATGAAAAACTGTTTTTT. Translated: CASSLTAGANEKLFF.

The J gene is TRBJ1-1, the V gene TRBV4-1; no definite D call. This CDR3 has 14 residues. Trimming pared 1 base from V and 5 bases from J, leaving 11 bases between. Germline V CDR1 and CDR2: MGHRA, YSYEKL. The CDR3 here is CASSQAAIGTEAFF. The CDR3 DNA sequence: TGCGCCAGCAGCCAAGCGGCGATTGGGACTGAAGCTTTCTTT.

The CDR3 region has the DNA TGTGCCAGCAGCCAACAGGGGTACGAGCAGTACTTC. The encoded protein is CASSQQGYEQYF. V is TRBV9 and J is TRBJ2-7; 7 nucleotides align to TRBD1. The length of the CDR3 is 12 residues. Per the germline V gene, CDR1 is SGDLS and CDR2 is YYNGEE. V was clipped by 4 bases and J by 4 bases; unmatched bases: 2.

This sequence joins TRBV19 and TRBJ1-1, with 7 bases that match TRBD1. Looked up from germline, CDR1 is LNHDA and CDR2 is SQIVND (reference sequence). The ends lost 5 bases at V and 1 base at J; junction bases unmatched: 7. The CDR3 runs to 15 residues. The CDR3 DNA reads as TGTGCCAGTAGTCGCGGGGACAGATCGAACACTGAAGCTTTCTTT. Residues: CASSRGDRSNTEAFF.

The gene calls are TRBV27 and TRBJ2-3, with 7 bases lining up with TRBD2. Germline trimming cut 6 bases from V and 4 bases from J; bases unmatched to any gene: 7. Germline-derived CDR1 and CDR2 are MNHEY and SMNVEV (reference sequence). The CDR3 has 14 residues. As DNA, the CDR3 is TGTGCCAGCAGGGGAGTGGCGGGGGCAGATACGCAGTATTTT. Translating gives CASRGVAGADTQYF.

The rearrangement links TRBV7-8 to TRBJ1-5, with D perhaps TRBD1 (5 bases). V was cut by 5 bases and J by 1 base, with 9 bases left in between. Germline CDR1 and CDR2: SGHVS and FQNEAQ. The CDR3 has 14 residues. This chain's CDR3 is CASSTRDSNQPQHF. CDR3 DNA sequence: TGTGCCAGCAGCACCAGGGACAGCAATCAGCCCCAGCATTTT. Based on the CDR3 plus reference TRBV7-8 and TRBJ1-5, the full variable domain is GAGVSQSPRYKVAKRGQDVALRCDPISGHVSLFWYQQALGQGPEFLTYFQNEAQLDKSGLPSDRFFAERPEGSVSTLKIQRTQQEDSAVYLCASSTRDSNQPQHFGDGTRLSIL.

The chain employs TRBV7-9 and TRBJ1-4; D remains ambiguous. The CDR3 length is 15 residues. Trimming stripped 6 bases from V and 0 bases from J, with 11 bases between. Germline-derived CDR1 and CDR2 are SEHNR and FQNEAQ (reference sequence). The chain's CDR3 is CASSPTPATNEKLFF. CDR3 sequence (DNA): TGTGCCAGCAGTCCAACCCCGGCAACTAATGAAAAACTGTTTTTT. Full variable domain (remainder filled in from reference TRBV7-9 and TRBJ1-4): DTGVSQNPRHKITKRGQNVTFRCDPISEHNRLYWYRQTLGQGPEFLTYFQNEAQLEKSRLLSDRFSAERPKGSFSTLEIQRTEQGDSAMYLCASSPTPATNEKLFFGSGTQLSVL.

This chain links TRBV10-3 with TRBJ1-6; the D gene is possibly TRBD1 (5 bases). The CDR3 spans 16 residues. Trimming shortened V by 4 bases and J by 8 bases, and 18 bases separated the two germline ends. Germline V gene lookup returns CDR1 ENHRY and CDR2 SYGVKD. The CDR3 sequence: CAISGAGSFRDSPLHF. The CDR3, as DNA: TGTGCCATCAGTGGGGCCGGGTCCTTCAGGGATTCACCCCTCCACTTT.

The genes are TRBV27 and TRBJ1-2; 7 bases line up with TRBD1. Germline V lookup: CDR1 MNHEY, CDR2 SMNVEV (reference sequence). The CDR3 is made up of 19 amino acids. V was pared by 4 bases and J by 4 bases, with 21 bases of the junction left unmatched. The CDR3 DNA reads TGTGCCAGCAGTTCCAGGGGGGCCCAGACAGGGCTCGGAAGCTATGGCTACACCTTC. Translating it yields CASSSRGAQTGLGSYGYTF.

J is TRBJ2-1 and V is TRBV5-1, with TRBD2 identical over 14 bases. V lost 1 base to trimming and J lost 5 bases; unmatched junction nucleotides: 5. Germline assignment: CDR1 SGHRS and CDR2 YFSETQ. The CDR3 contains 17 residues. CDR3 residues: CASSLWTSGRWDNEQFF. CDR3 bases: TGCGCCAGCAGCTTGTGGACTAGCGGGAGGTGGGACAATGAGCAGTTCTTC.

J is TRBJ2-7 and V is TRBV11-2; D not resolved. The V end was cut by 5 bases, the J end by 1 base, with 6 bases between. Germline lookup yields CDR1 SGHAT and CDR2 FQNNGV. This CDR3 has 12 residues. The CDR3 is CASSPRSYEQYF. The CDR3 nucleotides read TGTGCCAGCAGCCCCCGTTCCTACGAGCAGTACTTC.

The J gene is TRBJ1-2, the V gene TRBV5-1; D uncertain. Germline V gene sequence: CDR1 SGHRS, CDR2 YFSETQ. Trimming removed 4 bases from V and 7 bases from J, with 20 bases in between. This CDR3 is 15 amino acids long. CDR3 amino acids: CASSTGEGKSGGYTF. CDR3 DNA: TGCGCCAGCAGCACCGGAGAGGGCAAGTCAGGTGGCTACACCTTC.

The chain has TRBV6-1 and TRBJ2-4; 15 bases match TRBD2. The V gene end was trimmed by 4 bases and the J gene end by 1 base; junction bases not matched to a gene: 8. Germline-derived CDR1 and CDR2 are MNHNS and SASEGT. The CDR3 has 19 amino acids. The CDR3: CASSAPGLAGGLAKNIQYF. CDR3 in DNA: TGTGCCAGCAGTGCTCCGGGACTAGCGGGGGGCCTTGCCAAAAACATTCAGTACTTC.

This clone has more than one count but fewer than ten. This chain links TRBV2 with TRBJ1-2, with 11 bases lining up with TRBD1. Germline trimming cut 4 bases from V and 5 bases from J; bases unmatched to any gene: 6. The V gene's germline CDR1 is SNHLY and CDR2 FYNNEI. The CDR3 runs 15 residues. This CDR3 reads CASSAGQGAPYGYTF. CDR3 bases: TGTGCCAGCAGTGCCGGACAGGGGGCACCATATGGCTACACCTTC. Full variable domain (missing parts from reference TRBV2 and TRBJ1-2): EPEVTQTPSHQVTQMGQEVILRCVPISNHLYFYWYRQILGQKVEFLVSFYNNEISEKSEIFDDQFSVERPDGSNFTLKIRSTKLEDSAMYFCASSAGQGAPYGYTFGSGTRLTVV.

This clone came up once. J is TRBJ1-2 and V is TRBV4-1; 7 bases agree with TRBD1. The length of the CDR3 is 16 residues. With 2 bases clipped from V and 7 bases from J, the junction kept 13 bases outside the gene matches. CDR1 is MGHRA and CDR2 is YSYEKL in the germline V gene. The CDR3 nucleotides read TGCGCCAGCAGCCAACCCCTAGACAGGGCGAAAGGTGGCTACACCTTC. It specifies CASSQPLDRAKGGYTF.

Turning to this clone: Relative to the germline gene, one junction end is altered; a read error may explain this. In the same sample, other DNA sequences code for this CDR3. This chain connects TRBV7-2 to TRBJ2-5; no clear D gene. Germline CDR1 reads SGHTA; CDR2 reads FQGNSA. This CDR3 has 13 amino acids. The CDR3 loop is CASSQALQETQYF. For the CDR3, the DNA is TGTGCCAGCAGTCAGGCTCTCCAAGAGACCCAATACTTC.

This clone was observed once. This chain links TRBV2 with TRBJ1-2; D is possibly TRBD1 (6 bases). The germline CDR1 and CDR2 sequences are SNHLY and FYNNEI. Trimming took 5 bases from V and 5 from J, leaving 21 bases between them. The CDR3 length is 16 residues. CDR3 bases: TGTGCCAGCAGTCGGGACGCGGGGGCCCCTCTATATGGCTACACCTTC. It codes for CASSRDAGAPLYGYTF.

The chain uses TRBV5-1 and TRBJ2-5; tentatively, D is TRBD2 (7 bases). Per germline, CDR1 SGHRS and CDR2 YFSETQ. The ends were cut back, 2 bases at V and 1 base at J, with 15 bases in the middle. The CDR3 runs to 16 residues. The CDR3 here is CASSLQGGSLQETQYF. CDR3 nucleotide sequence: TGCGCCAGCAGCTTACAGGGAGGGAGCCTCCAAGAGACCCAGTACTTC.

J is TRBJ2-7 and V is TRBV5-1; 10 bases match TRBD1. The germline CDR1 and CDR2 sequences are SGHRS and YFSETQ. The CDR3 extends over 14 amino acids. V lost 3 bases and J lost 5; bases outside the gene matches: 5. The CDR3 region is CASSSGQGTNEQYF. DNA for the CDR3: TGCGCCAGCAGCTCGGGACAGGGGACAAACGAGCAGTACTTC.

As DNA, the CDR3 is TGTGCCAGCAGCCCCCGTCTGGGGGCTGTCGATTCACCCCTCCACTTT. Its protein product is CASSPRLGAVDSPLHF. The V gene is TRBV9, the J gene TRBJ1-6; D possibly corresponds to TRBD1 (6 bases). Trimming took 4 bases from V and 8 from J, leaving 19 bases between them. The CDR3 spans 16 residues. Germline V lookup: CDR1 SGDLS, CDR2 YYNGEE.

The chain recombines TRBV23-1 with TRBJ1-5, with D perhaps matching TRBD1 (5 bases). TRBV23-1 is an open reading frame, and its role is uncertain. The CDR3 sequence is 14 residues long. Trimming left V 6 bases short and J 2 bases short, with 11 bases between. As DNA, the CDR3 is TGCGCCAGCAGGGTAAGGGGCTGCAATCAGCCCCAGCATTTT. Translated, it gives CASRVRGCNQPQHF.

This clone showed up just once. The rearrangement uses TRBV4-2 and TRBJ1-6, with D unresolved. Germline V gives CDR1 LGHNA, CDR2 YNFKEQ. Trimming took 0 bases from V and 9 from J, leaving 12 bases between them. CDR3 size: 15 residues. The CDR3 loop is CASSQERHPLSPLHF. For the CDR3, the DNA is TGTGCCAGCAGCCAAGAGAGACATCCCCTTTCACCCCTCCACTTT.

This clone appeared once. The chain couples TRBV4-1 to TRBJ2-3, with 7 bases matching TRBD1. CDR1 is MGHRA and CDR2 is YSYEKL in the germline V gene. This CDR3 has 16 amino acids. The J segment lost 4 bases and the V segment lost 5 bases, leaving 12 bases of the junction unmatched. CDR3 in DNA: TGCGCCAGCAGCTTCATACAGGGGAAGAAGGCAGATACGCAGTATTTT. Amino acid sequence: CASSFIQGKKADTQYF.

This clone has a single count. This chain links TRBV6-5 with TRBJ1-6; D not resolved. This CDR3 is 13 amino acids long. Trimming shortened V by 5 bases and J by 7 bases, and 9 bases separated the two germline ends. The germline gives CDR1 MNHEY, CDR2 SVGAGI. The CDR3 region is CASSEAWNSPLHF. In DNA, the CDR3 is TGTGCCAGCAGTGAAGCTTGGAATTCACCCCTCCACTTT.

The V and J genes are TRBV29-1 and TRBJ1-2; TRBD1 might be the D (5 bases). Germline CDR1 is SQVTM and CDR2 is ANQGSEA. V was clipped by 6 bases and J by 3 bases, with 8 bases between them. The CDR3 totals 11 residues. This CDR3 is CSVGTDYGYTF. CDR3 nucleotides: TGCAGCGTCGGGACGGACTATGGCTACACCTTC. The entire variable domain, with the rest obtained from reference TRBV29-1 and TRBJ1-2, is as follows: SAVISQKPSRDICQRGTSLTIQCQVDSQVTMMFWYRQQPGQSLTLIATANQGSEATYESGFVIDKFPISRPNLTFSTLTVSNMSPEDSSIYLCSVGTDYGYTFGSGTRLTVV.

The chain uses TRBV9 and TRBJ2-5, with D possibly matching TRBD2 (5 bases). Germline CDR1 SGDLS, CDR2 YYNGEE. The CDR3 is made up of 13 amino acids. Trimming removed 3 bases from V and 3 bases from J, with 9 bases in between. The CDR3 loop reads CASSARGKETQYF. The CDR3 DNA reads as TGTGCCAGCAGCGCCAGAGGGAAAGAGACCCAGTACTTC.

The chain recombines TRBV4-2 with TRBJ2-7, with 9 bases matching TRBD2. CDR1 and CDR2 from the germline V gene are LGHNA and YNFKEQ. V dropped 4 bases and J dropped 4; count of bases not matched to a gene: 11. The CDR3 has 16 amino acids. CDR3 protein: CASSPQVGSGGYEQYF. CDR3 in DNA: TGTGCCAGCAGCCCCCAGGTGGGTAGCGGGGGATACGAGCAGTACTTC.

The genes are TRBV15 and TRBJ1-5; TRBD1 matches at 8 bases. Germline V lookup: CDR1 LNHNV, CDR2 YYDKDF (reference sequence). This CDR3 region has 17 residues. The V gene end was trimmed by 4 bases and the J gene end by 4 bases; junction bases not matched to a gene: 12. Here the CDR3 reads CATSKFLGQASNQPQHF. The CDR3 nucleotides are TGTGCCACCAGCAAATTTTTGGGACAGGCCTCGAATCAGCCCCAGCATTTT. Looking up the rest from reference TRBV15 and TRBJ1-5 gives the full variable domain: DAMVIQNPRYQVTQFGKPVTLSCSQTLNHNVMYWYQQKSSQAPKLLFHYYDKDFNNEADTPDNFQSRRPNTSFCFLDIRSPGLGDTAMYLCATSKFLGQASNQPQHFGDGTRLSIL.